The present TCR beta chain was sequenced within a study of patients and donors after allogeneic stem cell transplantation. The CDR3 runs 16 residues. V lost 0 bases and J 4 bases, leaving 19 bases between the germline ends. CDR1 is DFQATT and CDR2 is SNEGSKA in the germline V gene (reference sequence). TCRdb redid the calling of the RT-PCR reads with MiXCR, one entry per CDR3 protein. The repertoire has 920,000 or so distinct CDR3 sequences, more than 15% of them found once; the top ten carry 6%. The V call is TRBV20-1, the J call TRBJ2-7; possibly TRBD2 for D (7 bases). Sequenced sample: blood, either unsorted or a sorted T cell fraction (not recorded which). The sequence was collected from a human donor who was either an allogeneic HSCT recipient or a stem cell or donor lymphocyte infusion donor (not recorded which). It is not recorded whose cells these are; they may come from a transplant donor. The CDR3 nucleotides are TGCAGTGCTAGAGATCTAGCAGGGAGGGGGTTATACGAGCAGTACTTC. This codes for CSARDLAGRGLYEQYF.